This TCR beta chain was documented in a study of vaccination effects on CD4 cells after COVID-19. Across the study: Under 2.5 million PBMC were seeded per well and grown in the presence of about 10 IU/ml IL-2 and around 11 ug/ml peptides. Study findings and constraints: Spike-reactive clones found after vaccination in convalescents were mainly new vaccine-induced clones.

V dropped 5 bases and J dropped 3 bases, with 11 bases sitting between them. The CDR3 loop spans 14 amino acids. Germline V CDR1 and CDR2: MDHEN, SYDVKM. Produced via immunoSEQ multiplex PCR; TCRdb's table is partial and in-frame only. The sample has roughly 51,000 clones, around 70% seen once. Points on this clone: Antigen unknown.

Cells that had been cultured for 10 days were the source of isolated CD4+ T cells. Infection with SARS-CoV-2 occurred in the person between March and December 2020, and PCR confirmed it. Participants completed two doses of the BNT162b2 or mRNA-1273 vaccine. Half-medium exchanges with IL-2 medium took place on days 3 and 7. The source of this sequence is a human donor who had a prior SARS-CoV-2 infection. The rearrangement uses TRBV28 and TRBJ1-5; D is ambiguous. This sample comprised CD4+ T cells from PBMCs cultured without peptide, obtained after COVID-19 vaccination. The CDR3 reads CASSLRQFNQPQHF. In nucleotides, the CDR3 is TGTGCCAGCAGTCTGCGGCAGTTCAATCAGCCCCAGCATTTT.